This T cell receptor beta chain is from a study of blood T cell repertoires in COVID-19 (dated by TCRdb to the early 2020s). Regarding the research as a whole: Samples from collaborators originated in the United States, Italy and Spain and spanned both the acute and convalescent phases of COVID-19. The prospective study material was composed of cDNA or gDNA derived from T cells, B-cell-depleted T cells, or PBMCs. The dataset comprised deeply sampled blood TCRbeta repertoires from subjects exposed to, actively infected with, or recovered from COVID-19. The repertoires were released in a freely available public database meant as a resource for research on the immune response to SARS-CoV-2. The samples were drawn from two sources: the first 160 participants of the ongoing ImmuneRACE study, and fewer than 1,500 subjects contributed by 6 global collaborators. A de-identified subject ID, COVID-19 status, age in years and sex were almost always included in the sample metadata. Where available, HLA class I and class II types were taken from metadata supplied by the sample provider and were not determined by assay-based typing. General conclusions and limits of the study: The amount of clinical and demographic metadata varied by source and participant and was provided uncurated.

Inclusive of the bounding cysteine and phenylalanine, the CDR3 is 15 residues long. The read is trimmed to its CDR3 DNA, 45 bases read in frame from base 1. The germline V gene (reference sequence) supplies CDR1 MNHEY and CDR2 SMNVEV. V has 7 bases trimmed and J has 9 bases trimmed; junction bases matching no gene number 10. TCRbeta CDR3 regions were amplified from genomic DNA using the immunoSEQ Assay, a bias-controlled multiplex PCR. On the study's bioinformatics: Within the assay, amplification of reference gene primers was used to estimate how many nucleated cells each sample contained. To quantify the absolute abundance of each unique TCRbeta CDR3 rearrangement, sequence reads were collapsed and filtered. For each sample, productive Simpson clonality was calculated by taking the square root of Simpson's diversity index across productive rearrangements. The table comes from immuneACCESS by way of TCRdb, which keeps in-frame sequences with V and J called. Part of the clones is missing from these tables; in studies checked, under half for an unresolved V gene and the rest for unknown reasons. V, J and clone size are those of that table, while D and trimming were read from the DNA. This sample has roughly 86,000 clones in its table, and around 81% of those were observed once. The biggest ten clones account for 2% to 2.5% of the sample.

Each collaborating institution followed its own protocols to collect whole blood in K2EDTA tubes. For TCRbeta analysis, collaborators shipped samples in one of three forms: frozen whole blood, isolated PBMCs, or DNA extracted from either of those sample types. About this clone: Its antigen has not been determined. No base quality information exists; no much larger clone differs at one position.

Input material: peripheral blood. This receptor was identified in a woman in her 70s with acute or convalescent COVID-19. The rearranged chain carries TRBV27 and TRBJ1-6, with 9 junctional bases fitting TRBD1. The DNA is TGTGCCAGCAACTGGGGGGGACAGGGCACTTCACCCCTCCACTTT. This translates into CASNWGGQGTSPLHF.